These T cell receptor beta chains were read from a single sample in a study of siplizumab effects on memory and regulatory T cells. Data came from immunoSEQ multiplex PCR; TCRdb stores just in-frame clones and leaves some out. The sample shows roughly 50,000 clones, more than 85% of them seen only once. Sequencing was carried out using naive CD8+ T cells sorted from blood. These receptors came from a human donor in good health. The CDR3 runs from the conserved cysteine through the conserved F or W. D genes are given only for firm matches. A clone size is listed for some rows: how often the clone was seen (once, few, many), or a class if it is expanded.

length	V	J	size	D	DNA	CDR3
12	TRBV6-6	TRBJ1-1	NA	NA	TGTGCCAGCACGGGAATTGGCTTGGAAGCTTTCTTT	CASTGIGLEAFF
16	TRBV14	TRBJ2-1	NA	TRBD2	TGTGCCAGCAGCCAAGCTCTACTAGCGGGACGAAATGAGCAGTTCTTC	CASSQALLAGRNEQFF
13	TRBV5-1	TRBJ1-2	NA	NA	TGCGCCAGCAGCTTGGATGGAACGCCGGGCTACACCTTC	CASSLDGTPGYTF
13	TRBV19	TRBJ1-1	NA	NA	TGTGCCAGTCTTAAGGAGTTTGCCACTGAAGCTTTCTTT	CASLKEFATEAFF
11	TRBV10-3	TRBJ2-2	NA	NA	TGTGCCATCAGGGACACCGGGGAGCTGTTTTTT	CAIRDTGELFF
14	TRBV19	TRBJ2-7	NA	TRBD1	TGTGCCAGTAGTATAGCCGACAGGGGGCGGGAGCAGTACTTC	CASSIADRGREQYF
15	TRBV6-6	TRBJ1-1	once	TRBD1	TGTGCCAGCAGTTACTCGTTGGGACAGGGAACTGAAGCTTTCTTT	CASSYSLGQGTEAFF
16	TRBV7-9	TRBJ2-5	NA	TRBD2	TGTGCCAGCAGCCCGGCAGGCGGGGGGGCCGGGGAGACCCAGTACTTC	CASSPAGGGAGETQYF
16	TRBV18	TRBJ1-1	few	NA	TGTGCCAGCTCACCACCTACCCGCGGGTTGGACACTGAAGCTTTCTTT	CASSPPTRGLDTEAFF
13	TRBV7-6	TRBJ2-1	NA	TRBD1	TGTGCCAGCAGCCCCGGGGACAGCGGTGAGCAGTTCTTC	CASSPGDSGEQFF
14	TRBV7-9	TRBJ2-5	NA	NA	TGTGCCAGCAGCCCAGACCCAAAAAAAGAGACCCAGTACTTC	CASSPDPKKETQYF
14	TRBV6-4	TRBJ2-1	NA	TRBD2	TGTGCCAGCAGTGACGGGGGGGAAGGAGATGAGCAGTTCTTC	CASSDGGEGDEQFF
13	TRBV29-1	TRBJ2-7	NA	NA	TGCAGCGTTGAAGCGGAGAGCCCGTACGAGCAGTACTTC	CSVEAESPYEQYF
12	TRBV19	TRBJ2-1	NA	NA	TGTGCCAGTAGGGCGGGGAACAATGAGCAGTTCTTC	CASRAGNNEQFF
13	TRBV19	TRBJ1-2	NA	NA	TGTGCCAGTCTGCAGACAGCTTCCTATGGCTACACCTTC	CASLQTASYGYTF
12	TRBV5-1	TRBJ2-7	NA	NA	TGCGCCAGCAGCTTGGATGGGGGCGAGCAGTACTTC	CASSLDGGEQYF
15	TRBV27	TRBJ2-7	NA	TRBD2	TGTGCCAGCAGTTTATTTCCTAGCGGGGGCTACGAGCAGTACTTC	CASSLFPSGGYEQYF